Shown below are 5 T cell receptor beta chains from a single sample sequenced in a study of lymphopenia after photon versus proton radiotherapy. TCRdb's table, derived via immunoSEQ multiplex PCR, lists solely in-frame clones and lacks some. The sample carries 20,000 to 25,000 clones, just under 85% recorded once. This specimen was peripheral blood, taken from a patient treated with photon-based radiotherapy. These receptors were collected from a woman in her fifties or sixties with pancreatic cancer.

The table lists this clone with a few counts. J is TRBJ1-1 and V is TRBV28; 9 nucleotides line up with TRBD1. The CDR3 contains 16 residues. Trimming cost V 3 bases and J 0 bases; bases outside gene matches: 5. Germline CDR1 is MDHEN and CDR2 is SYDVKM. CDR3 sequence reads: CASSLGDRAVNTEAFF. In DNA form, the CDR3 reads TGTGCCAGCAGTTTGGGGGACAGGGCCGTGAACACTGAAGCTTTCTTT.

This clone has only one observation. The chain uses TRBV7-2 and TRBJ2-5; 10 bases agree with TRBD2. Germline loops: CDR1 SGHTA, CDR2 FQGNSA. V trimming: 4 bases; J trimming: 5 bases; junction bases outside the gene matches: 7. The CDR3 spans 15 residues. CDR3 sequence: CASSSSGLAAETQYF. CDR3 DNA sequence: TGTGCCAGCAGCTCGTCTGGACTAGCGGCGGAGACCCAGTACTTC.

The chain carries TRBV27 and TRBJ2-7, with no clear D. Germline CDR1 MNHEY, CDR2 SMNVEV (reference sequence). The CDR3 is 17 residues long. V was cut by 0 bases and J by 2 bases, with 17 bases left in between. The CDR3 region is CASSLSFRSIDPYEQYF. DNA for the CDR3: TGTGCCAGCAGTTTATCGTTTCGGTCCATAGATCCCTACGAGCAGTACTTC.

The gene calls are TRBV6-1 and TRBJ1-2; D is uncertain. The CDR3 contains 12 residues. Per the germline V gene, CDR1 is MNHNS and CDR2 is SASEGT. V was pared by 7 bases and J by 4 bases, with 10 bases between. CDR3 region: CASTAVSYGYTF. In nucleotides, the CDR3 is TGTGCCAGCACTGCAGTGAGCTATGGCTACACCTTC.

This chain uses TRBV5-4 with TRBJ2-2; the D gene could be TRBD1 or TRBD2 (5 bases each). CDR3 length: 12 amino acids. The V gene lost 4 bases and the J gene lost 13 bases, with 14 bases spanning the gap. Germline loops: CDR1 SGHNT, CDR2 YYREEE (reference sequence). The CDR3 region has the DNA TGTGCCAGCAGCAAGGTGGGGGACCGGCTGTTTTTT. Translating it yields CASSKVGDRLFF.